This TCR beta chain was identified during a study of T cell changes during pregnancy in multiple sclerosis. This CDR3 contains 15 residues. The V and J ends lost 5 bases and 7 bases, in that order; junction bases with no gene match: 8. Germline values: CDR1 MDHEN, CDR2 SYDVKM. Produced via immunoSEQ multiplex PCR; TCRdb's table is partial and in-frame only. Of approximately 61,000 clones in the sample, 88% were seen once. This receptor was obtained from a female donor with multiple sclerosis, enrolled in a pregnancy study. The rearrangement links TRBV28 to TRBJ2-1; 10 nucleotides agree with TRBD2. Material: peripheral blood, obtained in the first trimester of pregnancy. The CDR3 bases are TGTGCCAGCAGTGCAACTAGCGGGGCCGTAAATGAGCAGTTCTTC. Its protein product is CASSATSGAVNEQFF.